The rows below give T cell receptor beta chains drawn from one sample of a study of T cell responses to AZD1222 COVID-19 vaccine. The protocol was immunoSEQ multiplex PCR, while the TCRdb copy is restricted to in-frame clones and leaves out a portion. The repertoire holds 75,000 to 90,000 clones, with over 75% as singletons. The specimen comprised peripheral blood, sampled 28 days after the second AZD1222 dose. The receptors stem from an adult who received the AZD1222 COVID-19 vaccine. CDR3s include the opening cysteine and the closing phenylalanine or tryptophan. D genes are given only for firm matches. Rows give clone size only sometimes, using once, few, many, or a class for an expanded clone.

CDR3 DNA: TGTGCCAGCAGCTCTCTAGGGGGCTCCTACGAGCAGTACTTC
CDR3 protein: CASSSLGGSYEQYF
J gene: TRBJ2-7
clone size: few
V gene: TRBV5-8
D gene: NA

CDR3 DNA: TGTGCCAGCTCACCGGACAGGGGTCGGGGCTACACCTTC
CDR3 protein: CASSPDRGRGYTF
J gene: TRBJ1-2
clone size: NA
V gene: TRBV18
D gene: TRBD1

CDR3 DNA: TGCGCCAGCAGCCTTGGTGGGGGAGCCGGAAACACCATATATTTT
CDR3 protein: CASSLGGGAGNTIYF
J gene: TRBJ1-3
clone size: NA
V gene: TRBV5-1
D gene: NA

CDR3 DNA: TGTGCCAGCAGCACCCTTTCCGGGGCGTACAATGAGCAGTTCTTC
CDR3 protein: CASSTLSGAYNEQFF
J gene: TRBJ2-1
clone size: NA
V gene: TRBV6-2/TRBV6-3
D gene: NA

CDR3 DNA: TGTGCCAGCTCCCTGAGCGGCCCCAAGAAAAACGAGCAGTACTTC
CDR3 protein: CASSLSGPKKNEQYF
J gene: TRBJ2-7
clone size: NA
V gene: TRBV18
D gene: NA

CDR3 DNA: TGTGCCAGCAGGTTGAACACTGAAGCTTTCTTT
CDR3 protein: CASRLNTEAFF
J gene: TRBJ1-1
clone size: NA
V gene: TRBV28
D gene: NA

CDR3 DNA: TGTGCCAGCAGTTACTCTCGGACAGGGGTCACCGGGGAGCTGTTTTTT
CDR3 protein: CASSYSRTGVTGELFF
J gene: TRBJ2-2
clone size: NA
V gene: TRBV6-2/TRBV6-3
D gene: TRBD1

CDR3 DNA: TGCGCCAGCAGCTCTGAGGGACATTCCTATGGCTACACCTTC
CDR3 protein: CASSSEGHSYGYTF
J gene: TRBJ1-2
clone size: NA
V gene: TRBV4-1
D gene: NA

CDR3 DNA: TGTGCCAGCAGCTTAGCCGGACAGGGCTATAATTCACCCCTCCACTTT
CDR3 protein: CASSLAGQGYNSPLHF
J gene: TRBJ1-6
clone size: NA
V gene: TRBV11-3
D gene: TRBD1

CDR3 DNA: TGTGCCAGCAGCCGGGGAGAGACCCAGTACTTC
CDR3 protein: CASSRGETQYF
J gene: TRBJ2-5
clone size: NA
V gene: TRBV11-3
D gene: NA

CDR3 DNA: TGTGCCAGCAGTAAGGGACCTGGAAACACCATATATTTT
CDR3 protein: CASSKGPGNTIYF
J gene: TRBJ1-3
clone size: NA
V gene: TRBV12-3/TRBV12-4
D gene: NA

CDR3 DNA: TGTGCCAGCAGTAAACAGATTCTCTATGGCTACACCTTC
CDR3 protein: CASSKQILYGYTF
J gene: TRBJ1-2
clone size: NA
V gene: TRBV12-3/TRBV12-4
D gene: NA

CDR3 DNA: TGTGCCAGCAGCCCCAAGGCCCCCGGGACAACTAAATACCCGAACACCGGGGAGCTGTTTTTT
CDR3 protein: CASSPKAPGTTKYPNTGELFF
J gene: TRBJ2-2
clone size: NA
V gene: TRBV3-1/TRBV3-2
D gene: NA

CDR3 DNA: TGTGCCAGCAGCTTAACCCCGGGCCCCTTTGCCTACACCTTC
CDR3 protein: CASSLTPGPFAYTF
J gene: TRBJ1-2
clone size: NA
V gene: TRBV7-8
D gene: NA

CDR3 DNA: TGTGCCAATCGGGACAGGTCTAATGAAAAACTGTTTTTT
CDR3 protein: CANRDRSNEKLFF
J gene: TRBJ1-4
clone size: NA
V gene: TRBV10-3
D gene: TRBD1

CDR3 DNA: TGCAGCGTTGGCCAGACCAGCCCCGAGCAGTACTTC
CDR3 protein: CSVGQTSPEQYF
J gene: TRBJ2-7
clone size: NA
V gene: TRBV29-1
D gene: NA

CDR3 DNA: TGTGCCAGCAGCTTGACAGGGGGCGCGGGGACTGAAGCTTTCTTT
CDR3 protein: CASSLTGGAGTEAFF
J gene: TRBJ1-1
clone size: NA
V gene: TRBV7-9
D gene: TRBD1

CDR3 DNA: TGTGCCAGCAGTTGGGGAGCGGGACAGAATAACTATGGCTACACCTTC
CDR3 protein: CASSWGAGQNNYGYTF
J gene: TRBJ1-2
clone size: NA
V gene: TRBV5-5
D gene: TRBD1

CDR3 DNA: TGTGCCAGCAGCCAAGATTTAGGGACTCTCGCAGCTTTCTTT
CDR3 protein: CASSQDLGTLAAFF
J gene: TRBJ1-1
clone size: NA
V gene: TRBV14
D gene: NA

CDR3 DNA: TGTGCCATCAGTCCAGGGCCTACTCGGACGGGGTCCTATAATTCACCCCTCCACTTT
CDR3 protein: CAISPGPTRTGSYNSPLHF
J gene: TRBJ1-6
clone size: NA
V gene: TRBV10-3
D gene: NA

CDR3 DNA: TGTGCCAGCGTTGCTAGCGGTTTCTACAATGAGCAGTTCTTC
CDR3 protein: CASVASGFYNEQFF
J gene: TRBJ2-1
clone size: once
V gene: TRBV3-1/TRBV3-2
D gene: TRBD2

CDR3 DNA: TGCAGCGTTGGCGGCGGGACCTACGAGCAGTACTTC
CDR3 protein: CSVGGGTYEQYF
J gene: TRBJ2-7
clone size: once
V gene: TRBV29-1
D gene: NA

CDR3 DNA: TGTGCCAGCAGCCCCATCGGGAGACATAACACTGAAGCTTTCTTT
CDR3 protein: CASSPIGRHNTEAFF
J gene: TRBJ1-1
clone size: NA
V gene: TRBV7-8
D gene: NA

CDR3 DNA: TGTGCCAGCAGCTTAGAAACCGGGACTAAGCATTTT
CDR3 protein: CASSLETGTKHF
J gene: TRBJ1-5
clone size: NA
V gene: TRBV5-4
D gene: NA

CDR3 DNA: TGTGCCAGCACTCGAAAGGTCGGCGCGAACACCGGGGAGCTGTTTTTT
CDR3 protein: CASTRKVGANTGELFF
J gene: TRBJ2-2
clone size: once
V gene: TRBV27
D gene: NA

CDR3 DNA: TGTGCCATCAGTGACCGGGACTACCGTAGGGAGCAGTACTTC
CDR3 protein: CAISDRDYRREQYF
J gene: TRBJ2-7
clone size: NA
V gene: TRBV10-3
D gene: TRBD2

CDR3 DNA: TGTGCCAGCAGCTCAACAGGGGGCACTAGGACTGAAGCTTTCTTT
CDR3 protein: CASSSTGGTRTEAFF
J gene: TRBJ1-1
clone size: NA
V gene: TRBV7-2
D gene: TRBD1

CDR3 DNA: TGTGCCAGTAGTATGACCCGGAGTAGGGAGCAGTTCTTC
CDR3 protein: CASSMTRSREQFF
J gene: TRBJ2-1
clone size: NA
V gene: TRBV19
D gene: NA

CDR3 DNA: TGTGCCACCCACTCTCAACAGTTAGGGGGCTACACCTTC
CDR3 protein: CATHSQQLGGYTF
J gene: TRBJ1-2
clone size: NA
V gene: TRBV28
D gene: NA

CDR3 DNA: TGTGCCACAGGGACTAGCGGGGGGACAGATACGCAGTATTTT
CDR3 protein: CATGTSGGTDTQYF
J gene: TRBJ2-3
clone size: NA
V gene: TRBV15
D gene: TRBD2

CDR3 DNA: TGTGCCAGCAGCTTGGACAGAGCGGATGGCTACACCTTC
CDR3 protein: CASSLDRADGYTF
J gene: TRBJ1-2
clone size: NA
V gene: TRBV11-1
D gene: NA

CDR3 DNA: TGTGCCAGCAGCCTTCCGGGATCACCCTATGGCTACACCTTC
CDR3 protein: CASSLPGSPYGYTF
J gene: TRBJ1-2
clone size: NA
V gene: TRBV28
D gene: NA

CDR3 DNA: TGTGCCAGCAGACTGACAGGGCTGGGAGGCTACACCTTC
CDR3 protein: CASRLTGLGGYTF
J gene: TRBJ1-2
clone size: NA
V gene: TRBV12-3/TRBV12-4
D gene: TRBD1

CDR3 DNA: TGTGCCACCAGTGACCTTGGACTAGCGGGAGCGGATACGCAGTATTTT
CDR3 protein: CATSDLGLAGADTQYF
J gene: TRBJ2-3
clone size: few
V gene: TRBV24-1
D gene: TRBD2

CDR3 DNA: TGTGCCAGCAGCATACAACACCAGAACTATGGCTACACCTTC
CDR3 protein: CASSIQHQNYGYTF
J gene: TRBJ1-2
clone size: once
V gene: TRBV21-1
D gene: NA

CDR3 DNA: TGTGCTAGTGGTCCCCGCCGTGGGAACATGAACACTGAAGCTTTCTTT
CDR3 protein: CASGPRRGNMNTEAFF
J gene: TRBJ1-1
clone size: NA
V gene: TRBV12-5
D gene: NA

CDR3 DNA: TGTGCCAGCAAGCCCACAGGGGAAGGCCAGCCCCAGCATTTT
CDR3 protein: CASKPTGEGQPQHF
J gene: TRBJ1-5
clone size: NA
V gene: TRBV27
D gene: TRBD1

CDR3 DNA: TGTGCCAGCAGCTCGGGTGGTGGCTACACCTTC
CDR3 protein: CASSSGGGYTF
J gene: TRBJ1-2
clone size: NA
V gene: TRBV12-3/TRBV12-4
D gene: NA

CDR3 DNA: TGCGCCAGCAGCCAAGAGGGGGGACTTAGCAATCAGCCCCAGCATTTT
CDR3 protein: CASSQEGGLSNQPQHF
J gene: TRBJ1-5
clone size: NA
V gene: TRBV4-1
D gene: NA

CDR3 DNA: TGTGCCAGCTCCGTAGGGGGGGTGAATAATTCACCCCTCCACTTT
CDR3 protein: CASSVGGVNNSPLHF
J gene: TRBJ1-6
clone size: NA
V gene: TRBV18
D gene: NA

CDR3 DNA: TGTGCCAGCAGCGTACCACAGGGGGAGATCGTGAACACTGAAGCTTTCTTT
CDR3 protein: CASSVPQGEIVNTEAFF
J gene: TRBJ1-1
clone size: NA
V gene: TRBV5-7
D gene: TRBD1

CDR3 DNA: TGTGCCAGCAGTTTAGGTCAGGGAATAAATCAGCCCCAGCATTTT
CDR3 protein: CASSLGQGINQPQHF
J gene: TRBJ1-5
clone size: NA
V gene: TRBV28
D gene: NA

CDR3 DNA: TGTGCCAGCAGCCTAACTTGGCAGCCCCAGCATTTT
CDR3 protein: CASSLTWQPQHF
J gene: TRBJ1-5
clone size: NA
V gene: TRBV4-2
D gene: NA

CDR3 DNA: TGTGCCAGCACCGGGGGGGGGCTTGGAAACACCATATATTTT
CDR3 protein: CASTGGGLGNTIYF
J gene: TRBJ1-3
clone size: NA
V gene: TRBV21-1
D gene: NA

CDR3 DNA: TGTGCCAGCAGCCAAGAAGTATCGGCAAGCCGTCCCTACGAGCAGTACTTC
CDR3 protein: CASSQEVSASRPYEQYF
J gene: TRBJ2-7
clone size: NA
V gene: TRBV14
D gene: NA

CDR3 DNA: TGTGCCAGCAGCCCACAGGTTCTACATCAGCCCCAGCATTTT
CDR3 protein: CASSPQVLHQPQHF
J gene: TRBJ1-5
clone size: NA
V gene: TRBV4-2
D gene: NA

CDR3 DNA: TGTGCCAGTAGTATAGTGAACAGGGGGCTTTCTCAGCCCCAGCATTTT
CDR3 protein: CASSIVNRGLSQPQHF
J gene: TRBJ1-5
clone size: NA
V gene: TRBV19
D gene: TRBD1

CDR3 DNA: TGTGCCAGTAGGACCGGGACAGCCACAGATACGCAGTATTTT
CDR3 protein: CASRTGTATDTQYF
J gene: TRBJ2-3
clone size: NA
V gene: TRBV19
D gene: TRBD1

CDR3 DNA: TGTGCCAGCAGTTACCAGCTAGGGACATTTGACGATCAGCCCCAGCATTTT
CDR3 protein: CASSYQLGTFDDQPQHF
J gene: TRBJ1-5
clone size: NA
V gene: TRBV6-2/TRBV6-3
D gene: NA

CDR3 DNA: TGTGCCAGCAGCACTCGACTCCCGGGGGACATTCAGTACTTC
CDR3 protein: CASSTRLPGDIQYF
J gene: TRBJ2-4
clone size: NA
V gene: TRBV6-5
D gene: NA